What follows is one T cell receptor (beta chain) and its context. The PCR was carried out with 60 Vbeta primers and 13 Jbeta primers. The method was immunoSEQ multiplex PCR; TCRdb's version includes in-frame clones alone and lacks a portion of them. The data show about 170,000 clones, approximately 70% seen once. The germline CDR1 and CDR2 sequences are MNHEY and SMNVEV (reference sequence). With 4 bases clipped from V and 4 bases from J, the junction kept 4 bases outside the gene matches. There are 15 residues in the CDR3. The sample belongs to a study of cytomegalovirus exposure and HLA in healthy donors.

The sequence was obtained from a man aged 40-49 years in good health and CMV-seropositive. The sample consisted of PBMCs. The chain links TRBV27 to TRBJ2-2, with 9 nucleotides matching TRBD1. DNA of the CDR3: TGTGCCAGCAGTTGGGGGACAGGGACCACCGGGGAGCTGTTTTTT. Its protein is CASSWGTGTTGELFF.